This TCR beta chain was recorded in a study of tumor-infiltrating lymphocytes in primary liver carcinoma. Study details: Patients were men and women aged 30 to 69 years. Tumors, staged T1-T3 N0M0, spanned about 4 to 10 cm. Samples yielded about 3.5 to 7.5 million productive TCRbeta reads, similar across tissue types. Study observations and caveats: Top-250-clone fractions were significantly higher in tumors than in blood (p = 0.039).

The CDR3 consists of 16 residues. Germline values: CDR1 MNHEY, CDR2 SVGAGI. J lost 4 bases, V lost 6 bases, and 15 bases had no gene match. Unsorted whole blood supplied the RNA, and germline DNA was extracted too. From roughly 0.55 ug of total RNA, TCR beta-specific cDNA was reverse-transcribed using a constant-region primer. Slightly modified ARM-PCR with three nested multiplex PCR rounds yielded TCR beta libraries. The first two PCR rounds used TRBV1-TRBV30 primers with a Cbeta primer, roughly 10 cycles each. TCRdb reanalysed the multiplex PCR reads using MiXCR and keeps one entry per CDR3 protein. The sample yields fewer than 350,000 distinct CDR3 sequences, around three fifths seen once. Details on this clonotype: Its antigen remains unidentified.

Sample: peripheral blood. This clonotype was sampled from a man in his forties with primary liver carcinoma and hepatitis B virus infection. The chain uses TRBV6-5 and TRBJ2-7, with 7 bases lining up with TRBD1. Here the CDR3 DNA reads TGTGCCAGCAGGCCCGGACAGGCAGCATCCTTTTACGAGCAGTACTTC. As protein: CASRPGQAASFYEQYF.